This T cell receptor (beta chain) comes out of a study of TIL therapy for anti-PD-1-resistant metastatic lung cancer. Sample time point: pre-treatment sample, taken before nivolumab and TIL therapy. The length of the CDR3 is 14 residues. Germline values: CDR1 KGHDR, CDR2 SFDVKD. V was shortened by 1 base and J by 5 bases, with 10 bases between the two germline ends. Sequencing used immunoSEQ v3. The protocol was immunoSEQ multiplex PCR, while the TCRdb copy is restricted to in-frame clones and leaves out a portion. Here the sample spans more than 45,000 clones, roughly 84% being singletons. The sample holds one count of this clone.

The sequence was obtained from a person aged 25 to 80 with non-small cell lung cancer. The chain recombines TRBV24-1 with TRBJ1-1, with D possibly being TRBD1 (6 bases). This specimen was blood, taken at baseline. Here the CDR3 DNA reads TGTGCCACCAGTGATTTTTGGGGGGCGACTGAAGCTTTCTTT. It specifies CATSDFWGATEAFF.